The clone carrying this T cell receptor beta chain has ten or more counts. The germline gives CDR1 GTSNPN, CDR2 SVGIG (reference sequence). With V trimmed by 2 bases and J by 4 bases, 7 bases remained unmatched. The CDR3 is 14 amino acids. Amplification of TCR beta CDR3 regions was performed using RNA transcripts as template. With the HTBI primer set, the TCR CDR3 went through a first round of RT-PCR. TCRdb used MiXCR to reprocess the multiplex PCR reads, holding one entry per CDR3 protein. The repertoire holds about 420,000 distinct CDR3 sequences, with roughly 13% as singletons. PBMCs came from 10 ml fresh peripheral blood. These data belong to a study of T cells in Graves' hyperthyroidism and ophthalmopathy.

V usage is TRBV30 and J usage is TRBJ1-1; TRBD1 matches 7 bases. This TCR derives from a woman under 30 with Graves' hyperthyroidism. Sequences were obtained from blood. The CDR3 sequence is CAWSLQGLSTEAFF. Here the CDR3 DNA reads TGTGCCTGGAGTCTACAGGGGCTGAGCACTGAAGCTTTCTTT.